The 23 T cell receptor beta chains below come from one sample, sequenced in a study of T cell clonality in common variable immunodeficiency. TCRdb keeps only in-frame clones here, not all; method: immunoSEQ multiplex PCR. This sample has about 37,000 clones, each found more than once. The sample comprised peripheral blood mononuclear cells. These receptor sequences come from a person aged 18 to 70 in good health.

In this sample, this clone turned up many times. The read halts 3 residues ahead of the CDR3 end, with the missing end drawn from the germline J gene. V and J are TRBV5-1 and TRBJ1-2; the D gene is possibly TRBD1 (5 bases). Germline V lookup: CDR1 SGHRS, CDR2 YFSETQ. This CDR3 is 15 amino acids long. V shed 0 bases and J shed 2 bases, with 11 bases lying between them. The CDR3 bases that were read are TGCGCCAGCAGCTTGGTCCCCGACAGCAACTATGGC. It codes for CASSLVPDSNYG. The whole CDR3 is CASSLVPDSNYGYTF.

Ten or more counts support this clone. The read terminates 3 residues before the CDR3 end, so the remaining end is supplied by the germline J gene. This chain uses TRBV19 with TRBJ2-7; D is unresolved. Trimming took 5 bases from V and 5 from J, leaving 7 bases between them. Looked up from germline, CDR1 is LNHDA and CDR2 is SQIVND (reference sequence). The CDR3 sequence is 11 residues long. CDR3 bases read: TGTGCCAGTAGTTCTCAGAACGAG. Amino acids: CASSSQNE. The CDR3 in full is CASSSQNEQYF.

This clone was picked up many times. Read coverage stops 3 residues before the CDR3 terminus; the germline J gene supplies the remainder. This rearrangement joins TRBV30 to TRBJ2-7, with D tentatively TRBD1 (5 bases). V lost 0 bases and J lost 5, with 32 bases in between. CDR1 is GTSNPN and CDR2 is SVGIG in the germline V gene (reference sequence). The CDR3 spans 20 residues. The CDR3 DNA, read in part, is TGTGCCTGGAGTGTAAAAGTGGTCTGGGGCAAGCTAACTTCGGTAAACGAG. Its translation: CAWSVKVVWGKLTSVNE. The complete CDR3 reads CAWSVKVVWGKLTSVNEQYF.

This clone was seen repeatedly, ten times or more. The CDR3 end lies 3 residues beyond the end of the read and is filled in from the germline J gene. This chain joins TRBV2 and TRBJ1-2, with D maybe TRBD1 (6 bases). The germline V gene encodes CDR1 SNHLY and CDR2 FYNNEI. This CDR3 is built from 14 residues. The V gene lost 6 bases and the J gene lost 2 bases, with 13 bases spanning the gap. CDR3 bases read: TGTGCCAGCAGAAGCGGGGGGCGCAACTATGGC. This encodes CASRSGGRNYG. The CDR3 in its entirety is CASRSGGRNYGYTF.

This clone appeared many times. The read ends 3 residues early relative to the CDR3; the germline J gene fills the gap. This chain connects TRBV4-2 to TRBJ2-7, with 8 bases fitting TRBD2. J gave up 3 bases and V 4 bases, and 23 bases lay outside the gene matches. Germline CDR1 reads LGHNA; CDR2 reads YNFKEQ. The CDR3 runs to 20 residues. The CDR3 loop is CASSRTTAPGASGFVYEQYF. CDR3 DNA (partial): TGTGCCAGCAGCCGGACTACCGCACCCGGGGCTAGCGGGTTTGTCTACGAG.

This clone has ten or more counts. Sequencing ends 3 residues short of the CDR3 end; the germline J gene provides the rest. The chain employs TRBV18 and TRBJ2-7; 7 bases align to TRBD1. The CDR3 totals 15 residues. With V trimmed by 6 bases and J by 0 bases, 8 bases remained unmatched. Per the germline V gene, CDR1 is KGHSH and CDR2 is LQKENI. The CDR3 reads CASSVGTVSSYEQYF. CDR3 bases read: TGTGCCAGCTCTGTTGGGACAGTAAGCTCCTACGAG.

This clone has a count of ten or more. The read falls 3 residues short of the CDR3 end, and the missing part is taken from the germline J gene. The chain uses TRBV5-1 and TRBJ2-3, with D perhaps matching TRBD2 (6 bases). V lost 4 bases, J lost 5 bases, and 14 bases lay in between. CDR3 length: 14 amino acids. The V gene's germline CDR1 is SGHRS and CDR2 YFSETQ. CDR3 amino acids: CASSPRGLRDTQYF. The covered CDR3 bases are TGCGCCAGCAGCCCACGGGGGTTACGAGATACG.

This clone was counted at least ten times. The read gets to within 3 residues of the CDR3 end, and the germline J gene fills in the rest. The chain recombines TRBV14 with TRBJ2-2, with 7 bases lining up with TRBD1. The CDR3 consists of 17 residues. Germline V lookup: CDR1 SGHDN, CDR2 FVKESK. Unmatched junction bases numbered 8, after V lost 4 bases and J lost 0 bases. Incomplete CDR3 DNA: TGTGCCAGCAGCCTCCCGAACAGGGGACCGAACACCGGGGAG. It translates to CASSLPNRGPNTGE. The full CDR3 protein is CASSLPNRGPNTGELFF.

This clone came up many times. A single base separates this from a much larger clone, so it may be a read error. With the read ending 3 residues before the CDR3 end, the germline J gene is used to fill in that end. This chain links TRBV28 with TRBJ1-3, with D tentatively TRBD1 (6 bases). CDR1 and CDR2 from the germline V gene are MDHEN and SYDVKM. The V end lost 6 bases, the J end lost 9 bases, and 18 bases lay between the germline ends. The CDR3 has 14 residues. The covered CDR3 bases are TGTGCCAGCAGCACCTCCGGGACAAGGGTCACC. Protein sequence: CASSTSGTRVT. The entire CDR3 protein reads CASSTSGTRVTIYF.

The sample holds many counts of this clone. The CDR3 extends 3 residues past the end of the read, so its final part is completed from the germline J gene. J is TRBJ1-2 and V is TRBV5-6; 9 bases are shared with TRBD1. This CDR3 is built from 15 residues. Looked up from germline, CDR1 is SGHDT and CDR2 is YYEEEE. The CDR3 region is CASSLLGTGQGGYTF. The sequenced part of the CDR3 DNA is TGTGCCAGCAGCTTGTTAGGGACAGGGCAGGGCGGC.

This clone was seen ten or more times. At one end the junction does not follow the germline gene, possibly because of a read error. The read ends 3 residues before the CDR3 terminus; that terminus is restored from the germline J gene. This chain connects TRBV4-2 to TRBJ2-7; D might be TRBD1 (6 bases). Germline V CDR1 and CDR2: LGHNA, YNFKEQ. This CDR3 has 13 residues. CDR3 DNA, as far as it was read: TGCGCCAGCAGCCCCTGGCAGGGGTACGAG. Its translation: CASSPWQGYE. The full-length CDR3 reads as CASSPWQGYEQYF.

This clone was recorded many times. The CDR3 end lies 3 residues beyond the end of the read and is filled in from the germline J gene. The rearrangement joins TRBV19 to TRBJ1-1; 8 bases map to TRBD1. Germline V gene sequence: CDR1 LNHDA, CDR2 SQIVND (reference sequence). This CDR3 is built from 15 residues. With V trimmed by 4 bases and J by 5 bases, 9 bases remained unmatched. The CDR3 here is CASSRLPGGVTEAFF. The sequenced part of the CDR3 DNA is TGTGCCAGTAGTAGACTTCCAGGGGGCGTGACTGAA.

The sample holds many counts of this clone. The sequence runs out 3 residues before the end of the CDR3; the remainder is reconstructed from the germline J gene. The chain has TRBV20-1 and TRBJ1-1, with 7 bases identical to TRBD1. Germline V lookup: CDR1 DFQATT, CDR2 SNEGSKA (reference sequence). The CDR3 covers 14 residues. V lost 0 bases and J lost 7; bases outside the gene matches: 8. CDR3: CSARDSQGGHEAFF. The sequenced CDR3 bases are TGCAGTGCTAGAGATTCCCAGGGGGGACATGAA.

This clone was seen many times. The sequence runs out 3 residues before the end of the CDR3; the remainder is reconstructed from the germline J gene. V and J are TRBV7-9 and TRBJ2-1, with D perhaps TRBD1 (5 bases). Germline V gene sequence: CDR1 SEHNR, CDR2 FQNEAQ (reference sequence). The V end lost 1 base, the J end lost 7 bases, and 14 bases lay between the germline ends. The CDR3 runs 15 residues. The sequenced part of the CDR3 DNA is TGTGCCAGCAGCTTAGAAAGGGGCAGGAGAAATGAG. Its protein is CASSLERGRRNE. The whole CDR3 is CASSLERGRRNEQFF.

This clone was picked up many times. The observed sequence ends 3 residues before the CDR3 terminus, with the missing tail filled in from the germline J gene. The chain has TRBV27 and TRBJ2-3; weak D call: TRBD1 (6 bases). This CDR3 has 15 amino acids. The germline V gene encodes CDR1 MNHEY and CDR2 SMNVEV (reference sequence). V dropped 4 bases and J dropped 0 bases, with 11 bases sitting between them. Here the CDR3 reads CASSSWGQSTDTQYF. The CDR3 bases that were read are TGTGCCAGCAGTTCATGGGGGCAAAGCACAGATACG.

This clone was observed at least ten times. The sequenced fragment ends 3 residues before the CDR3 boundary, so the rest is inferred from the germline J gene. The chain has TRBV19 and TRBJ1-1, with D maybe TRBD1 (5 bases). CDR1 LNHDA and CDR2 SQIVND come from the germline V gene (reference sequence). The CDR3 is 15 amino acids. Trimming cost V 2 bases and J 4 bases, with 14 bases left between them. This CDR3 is CASSILGGYGTEAFF. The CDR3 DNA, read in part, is TGTGCCAGTAGTATACTGGGGGGTTACGGCACTGAA.

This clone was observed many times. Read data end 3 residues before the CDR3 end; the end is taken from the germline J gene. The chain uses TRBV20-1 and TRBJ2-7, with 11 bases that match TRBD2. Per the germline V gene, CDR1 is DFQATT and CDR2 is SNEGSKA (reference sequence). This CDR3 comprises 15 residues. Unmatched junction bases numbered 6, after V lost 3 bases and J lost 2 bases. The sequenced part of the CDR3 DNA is TGCAGTGCTAGTGGCGGGACTAGCGGTACCTACGAG. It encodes CSASGGTSGTYE. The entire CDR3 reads CSASGGTSGTYEQYF.

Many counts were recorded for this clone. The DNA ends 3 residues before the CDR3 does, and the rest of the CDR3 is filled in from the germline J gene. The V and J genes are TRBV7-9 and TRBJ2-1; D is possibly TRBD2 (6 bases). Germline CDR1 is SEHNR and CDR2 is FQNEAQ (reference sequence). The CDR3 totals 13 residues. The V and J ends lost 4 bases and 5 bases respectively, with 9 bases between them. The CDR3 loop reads CASSYGGNNEQFF. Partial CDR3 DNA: TGTGCCAGCAGCTACGGGGGAAACAATGAG.

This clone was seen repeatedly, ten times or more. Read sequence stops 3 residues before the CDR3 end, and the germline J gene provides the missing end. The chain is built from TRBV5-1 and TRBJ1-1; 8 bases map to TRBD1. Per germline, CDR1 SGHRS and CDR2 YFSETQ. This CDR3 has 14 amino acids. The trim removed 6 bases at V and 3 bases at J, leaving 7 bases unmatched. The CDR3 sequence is CASTWTGKDTEAFF. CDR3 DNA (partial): TGCGCCAGCACCTGGACAGGGAAAGACACTGAA. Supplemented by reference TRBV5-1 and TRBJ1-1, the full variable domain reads KAGVTQTPRYLIKTRGQQVTLSCSPISGHRSVSWYQQTPGQGLQFLFEYFSETQRNKGNFPGRFSGRQFSNSRSEMNVSTLELGDSALYLCASTWTGKDTEAFFGQGTRLTVV.

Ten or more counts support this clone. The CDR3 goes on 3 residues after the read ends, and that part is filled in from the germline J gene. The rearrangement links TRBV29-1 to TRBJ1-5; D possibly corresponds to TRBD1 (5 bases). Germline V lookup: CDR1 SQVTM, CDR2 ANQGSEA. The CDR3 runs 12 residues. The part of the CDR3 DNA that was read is TGCGGGGTAGGGGATAGCAATCAGCCC. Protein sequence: CGVGDSNQP. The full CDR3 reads CGVGDSNQPQHF.

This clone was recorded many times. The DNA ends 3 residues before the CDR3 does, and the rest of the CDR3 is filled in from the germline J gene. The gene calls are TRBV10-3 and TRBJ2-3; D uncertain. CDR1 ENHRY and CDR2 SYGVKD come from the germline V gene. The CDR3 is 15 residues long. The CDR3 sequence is CAISESADGRLPQYF. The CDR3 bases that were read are TGTGCCATCAGTGAGTCCGCTGATGGCCGATTACCG.

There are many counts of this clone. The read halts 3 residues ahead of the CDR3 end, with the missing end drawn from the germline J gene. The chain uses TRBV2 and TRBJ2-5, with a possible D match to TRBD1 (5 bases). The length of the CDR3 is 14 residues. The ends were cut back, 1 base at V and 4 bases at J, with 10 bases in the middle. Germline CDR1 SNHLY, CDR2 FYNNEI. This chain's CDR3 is CASSEGRARETQYF. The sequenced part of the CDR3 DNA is TGTGCCAGCAGTGAAGGCAGGGCGCGAGAGACC.

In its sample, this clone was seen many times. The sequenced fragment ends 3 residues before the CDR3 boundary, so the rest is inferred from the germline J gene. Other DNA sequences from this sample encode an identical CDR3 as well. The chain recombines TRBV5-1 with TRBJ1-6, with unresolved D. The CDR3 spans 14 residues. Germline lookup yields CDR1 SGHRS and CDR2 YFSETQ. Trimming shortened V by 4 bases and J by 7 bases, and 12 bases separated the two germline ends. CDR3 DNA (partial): TGCGCCAGCAGCCTGGGGTGGGCAAATTCACCC. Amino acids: CASSLGWANSP. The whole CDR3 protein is CASSLGWANSPLHF. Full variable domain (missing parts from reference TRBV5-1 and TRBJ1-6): KAGVTQTPRYLIKTRGQQVTLSCSPISGHRSVSWYQQTPGQGLQFLFEYFSETQRNKGNFPGRFSGRQFSNSRSEMNVSTLELGDSALYLCASSLGWANSPLHFGNGTRLTVT.